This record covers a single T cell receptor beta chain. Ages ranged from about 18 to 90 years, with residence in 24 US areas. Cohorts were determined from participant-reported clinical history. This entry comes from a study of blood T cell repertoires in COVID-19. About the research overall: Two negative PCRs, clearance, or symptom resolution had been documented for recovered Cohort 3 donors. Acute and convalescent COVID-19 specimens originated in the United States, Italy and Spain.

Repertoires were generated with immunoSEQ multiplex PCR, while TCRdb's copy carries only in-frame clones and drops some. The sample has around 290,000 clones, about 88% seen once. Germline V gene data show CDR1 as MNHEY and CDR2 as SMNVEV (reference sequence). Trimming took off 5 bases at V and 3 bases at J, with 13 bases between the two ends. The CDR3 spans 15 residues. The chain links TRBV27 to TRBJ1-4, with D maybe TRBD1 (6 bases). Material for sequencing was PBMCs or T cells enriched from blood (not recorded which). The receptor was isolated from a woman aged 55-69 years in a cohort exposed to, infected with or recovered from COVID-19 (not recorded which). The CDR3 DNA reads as TGTGCCAGCAGTCCATTAACAGGGCCTAATGAAAAACTGTTTTTT. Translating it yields CASSPLTGPNEKLFF.